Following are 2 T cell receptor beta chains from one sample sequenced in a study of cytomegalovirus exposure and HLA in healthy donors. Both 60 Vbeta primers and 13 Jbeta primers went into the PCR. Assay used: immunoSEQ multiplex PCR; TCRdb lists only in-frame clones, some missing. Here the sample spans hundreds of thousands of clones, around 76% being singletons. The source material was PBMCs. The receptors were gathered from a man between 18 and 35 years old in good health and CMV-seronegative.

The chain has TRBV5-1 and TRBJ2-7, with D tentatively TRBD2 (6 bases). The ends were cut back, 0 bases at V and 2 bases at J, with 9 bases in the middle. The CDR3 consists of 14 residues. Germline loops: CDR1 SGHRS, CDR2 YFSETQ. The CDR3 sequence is CASSLEEGAYEQYF. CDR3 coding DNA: TGCGCCAGCAGCTTGGAGGAGGGTGCCTACGAGCAGTACTTC.

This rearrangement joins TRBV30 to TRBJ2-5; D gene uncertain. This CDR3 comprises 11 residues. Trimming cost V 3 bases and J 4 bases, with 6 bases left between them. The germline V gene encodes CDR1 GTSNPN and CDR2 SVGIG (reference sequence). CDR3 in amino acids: CAWSPRETQYF. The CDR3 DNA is TGTGCCTGGAGCCCCCGAGAGACCCAGTACTTC. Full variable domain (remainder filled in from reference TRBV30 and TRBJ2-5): SQTIHQWPATLVQPVGSPLSLECTVEGTSNPNLYWYRQAAGRGLQLLFYSVGIGQISSEVPQNLSASRPQDRQFILSSKKLLLSDSGFYLCAWSPRETQYFGPGTRLLVL.